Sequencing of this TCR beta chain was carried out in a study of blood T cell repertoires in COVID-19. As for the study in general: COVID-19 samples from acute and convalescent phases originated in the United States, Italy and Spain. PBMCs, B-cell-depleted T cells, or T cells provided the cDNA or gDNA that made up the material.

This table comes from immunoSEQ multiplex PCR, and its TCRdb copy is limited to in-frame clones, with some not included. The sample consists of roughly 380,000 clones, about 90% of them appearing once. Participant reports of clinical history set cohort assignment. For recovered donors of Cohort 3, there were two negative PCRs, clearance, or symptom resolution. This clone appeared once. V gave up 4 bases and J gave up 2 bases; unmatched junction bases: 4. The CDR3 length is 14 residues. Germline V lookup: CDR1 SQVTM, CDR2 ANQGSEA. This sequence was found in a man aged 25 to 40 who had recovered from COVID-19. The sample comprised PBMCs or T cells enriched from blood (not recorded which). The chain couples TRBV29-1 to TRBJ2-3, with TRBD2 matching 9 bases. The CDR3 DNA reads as TGCAGCGTTGGGGGGACTAGCAACACAGATACGCAGTATTTT. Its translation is CSVGGTSNTDTQYF.